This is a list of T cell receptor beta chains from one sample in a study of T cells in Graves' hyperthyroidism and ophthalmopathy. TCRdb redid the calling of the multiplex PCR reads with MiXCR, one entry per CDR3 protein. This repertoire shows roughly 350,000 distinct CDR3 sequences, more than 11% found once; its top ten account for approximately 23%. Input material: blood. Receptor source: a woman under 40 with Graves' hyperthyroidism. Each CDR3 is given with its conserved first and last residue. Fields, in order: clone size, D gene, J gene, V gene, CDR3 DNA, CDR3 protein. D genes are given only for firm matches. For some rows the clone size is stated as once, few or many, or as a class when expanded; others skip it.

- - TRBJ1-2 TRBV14 TGTGCCAGCAGCGCAGGGACCGTACGTAGTTACACCTTC CASSAGTVRSYTF
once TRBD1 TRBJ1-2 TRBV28 TGTGCCAGCAGGGGGGGGACAGGGGGCGCCGATGGCTACACCTTC CASRGGTGGADGYTF
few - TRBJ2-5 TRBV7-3 TGTGCCAGCAGCTTATTAGGCGGTAGCGGGACCCAGTACTTC CASSLLGGSGTQYF
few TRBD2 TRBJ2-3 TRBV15 TGTGCCACCAGCAGGTCTAGCGGGGGCACAGATACGCAGTATTTT CATSRSSGGTDTQYF
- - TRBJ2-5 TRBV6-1 TGTGCCAGCTCAGAGAATTACCAAGAGACCCAGTACTTC CASSENYQETQYF
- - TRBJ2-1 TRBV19 TGTGCCAGTAGTATCTCGGCGAGCGTACATGAGCAGTTCTTC CASSISASVHEQFF
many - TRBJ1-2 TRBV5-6 TGTGCCAGCAGCCGGGGGTCGTCGTACTATGGCTACACCTTC CASSRGSSYYGYTF
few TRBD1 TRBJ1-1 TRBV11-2 TGTGCCAGCAGCTTGGGGACCGGGACAGGGGACTTTTTCACTGAAGCTTTCTTT CASSLGTGTGDFFTEAFF
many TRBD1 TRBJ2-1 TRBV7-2 TGTGCCAGCAGCTCACAGGGGCACAACAATGAGCAGTTCTTC CASSSQGHNNEQFF
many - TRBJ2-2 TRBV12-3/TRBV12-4 TGTGCCAGCAGACCCCCGGGCCTACAATCGAACACCGGGGAGCTGTTTTTT CASRPPGLQSNTGELFF
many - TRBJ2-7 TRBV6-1 TGTGCCAGCAGTGAGATGACGGGACCGGGGTCATACGAGCAGTACTTC CASSEMTGPGSYEQYF
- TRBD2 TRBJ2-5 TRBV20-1 TGCAGTGCTGACCGGGTAGCGGGATATCGGGAGACCCAGTACTTC CSADRVAGYRETQYF
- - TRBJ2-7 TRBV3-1 TGTGCCAGCAGCCAAGGACTAGGGTTTGCCGAGCAGTACTTC CASSQGLGFAEQYF
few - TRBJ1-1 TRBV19 TGTGCCAGTAGTATCCCCGGAATACAAGCTTTCTTT CASSIPGIQAFF
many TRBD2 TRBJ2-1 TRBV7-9 TGTGCCAGCAGCTTAGCGGCTAGCGGGAGAAATGAGCAGTTCTTC CASSLAASGRNEQFF
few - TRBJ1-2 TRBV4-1 TGCGCCAGCAGCCAAGATTTCACAGCCAACTATGGCTACACCTTC CASSQDFTANYGYTF
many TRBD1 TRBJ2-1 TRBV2 TGTGCCAGCAGGGAGTCCGACAGGGGTGAGCAGTTCTTC CASRESDRGEQFF
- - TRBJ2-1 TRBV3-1 TGTGCCAGCAGCCCCCCACTAGCCCAGAACAATGAGCAGTTCTTC CASSPPLAQNNEQFF
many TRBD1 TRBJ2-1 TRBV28 TGTGCCAGCAGTGCGCCACAGGGGAAAGGGTACAATGAGCAGTTCTTC CASSAPQGKGYNEQFF
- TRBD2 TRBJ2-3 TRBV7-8 TGTGCCAGCAGCTTAGCGCAAGCGGGAGTCACAGATACGCAGTATTTT CASSLAQAGVTDTQYF
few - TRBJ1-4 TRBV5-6 TGTGCCAGCAGCTTCGGACAGATTAATGAAAAACTGTTTTTT CASSFGQINEKLFF
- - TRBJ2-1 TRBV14 TGTGCCAGCAGCCGCCAGAGCTCCTACGATGAGCAGTTCTTC CASSRQSSYDEQFF
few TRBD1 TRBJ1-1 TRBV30 TGTGCCTGGAGTGCGGGACAGGGGGCGCGGAGGGCTTTCTTT CAWSAGQGARRAFF
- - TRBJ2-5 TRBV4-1 TGCGCCAGCAGCCAAGAGCAGTCAGTCCGGGAGACCCAGTACTTC CASSQEQSVRETQYF
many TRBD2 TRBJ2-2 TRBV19 TGTGCCAGCCTGAAGAGGACTAGCGGGAGTGCTAACACCGGGGAGCTGTTTTTT CASLKRTSGSANTGELFF
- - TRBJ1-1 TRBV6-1 TGTGCCAGCAGCCTCCATTTTGAAGCTTTCTTT CASSLHFEAFF
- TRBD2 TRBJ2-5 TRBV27 TGTGCCAGCAGTCCTAGACTAGCGGGCGGACGGGAGACCCAGTACTTC CASSPRLAGGRETQYF
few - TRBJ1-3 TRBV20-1 TGCAGTGCTAGCGAAAGGATATCTGGAAACACCATATATTTT CSASERISGNTIYF
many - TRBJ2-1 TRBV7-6 TGTGCCAGCAGCCGAAGCGTGGGGGGAGGCAATGAGCAGTTCTTC CASSRSVGGGNEQFF
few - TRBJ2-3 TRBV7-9 TGTGCCAGCAGCCCCTCCCGTAGTCTGATCACAGATACGCAGTATTTT CASSPSRSLITDTQYF
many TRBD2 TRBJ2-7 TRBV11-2 TGTGCCAGCAGCTTAGGCGTAGCGGGAGGGCTCTACGAGCAGTACTTC CASSLGVAGGLYEQYF
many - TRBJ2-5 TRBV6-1 TGTGCCAGCAGGAGGGGCAGAATGGGGACCCAGTACTTC CASRRGRMGTQYF
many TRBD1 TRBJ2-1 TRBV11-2 TGTGCCAGCAGCTTATTTACAGGGGGCTACAATGAGCAGTTCTTC CASSLFTGGYNEQFF
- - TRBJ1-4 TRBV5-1 TGCGCCAGCAGCCAGGAGGCTGGTCTGGGACGGAATGAAAAACTGTTTTTT CASSQEAGLGRNEKLFF
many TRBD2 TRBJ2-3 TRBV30 TGTGCCTGGTCCGGGGGTAGCGGGACTGCAGATACGCAGTATTTT CAWSGGSGTADTQYF